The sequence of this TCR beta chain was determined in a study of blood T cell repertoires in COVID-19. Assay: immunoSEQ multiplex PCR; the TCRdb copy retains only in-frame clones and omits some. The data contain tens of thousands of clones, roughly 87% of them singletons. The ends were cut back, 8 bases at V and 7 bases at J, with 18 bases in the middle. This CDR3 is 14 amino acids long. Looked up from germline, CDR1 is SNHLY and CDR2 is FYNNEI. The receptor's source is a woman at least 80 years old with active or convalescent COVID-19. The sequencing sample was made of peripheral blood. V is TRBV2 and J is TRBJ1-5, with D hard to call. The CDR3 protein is CASLPTPGGQPQHF. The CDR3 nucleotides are TGTGCCAGCCTACCGACCCCCGGAGGGCAGCCCCAGCATTTT.